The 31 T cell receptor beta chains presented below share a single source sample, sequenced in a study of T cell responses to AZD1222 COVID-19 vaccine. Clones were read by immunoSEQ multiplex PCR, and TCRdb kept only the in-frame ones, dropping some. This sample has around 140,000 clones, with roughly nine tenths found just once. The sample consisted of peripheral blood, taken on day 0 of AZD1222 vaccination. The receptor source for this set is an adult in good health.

For the CDR3, the DNA is TGTGCCAGCAGTAGCCCCCTCAGGACACCCAGGGGGAACACTGAAGCTTTCTTT. Translating gives CASSSPLRTPRGNTEAFF. The chain carries TRBV27 and TRBJ1-1; D is perhaps TRBD1 (6 bases). This CDR3 contains 18 residues. The V and J ends lost 5 bases and 1 base respectively, with 23 bases between them. Germline loops: CDR1 MNHEY, CDR2 SMNVEV (reference sequence).

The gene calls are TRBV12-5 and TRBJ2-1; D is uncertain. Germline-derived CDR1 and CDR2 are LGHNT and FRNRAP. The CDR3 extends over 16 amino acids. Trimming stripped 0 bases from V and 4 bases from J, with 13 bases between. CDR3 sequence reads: CASGLVSGSIYNEQFF. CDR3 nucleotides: TGTGCTAGTGGTTTGGTGTCGGGTTCGATTTACAATGAGCAGTTCTTC. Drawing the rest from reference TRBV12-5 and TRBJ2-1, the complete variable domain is DARVTQTPRHKVTEMGQEVTMRCQPILGHNTVFWYRQTMMQGLELLAYFRNRAPLDDSGMPKDRFSAEMPDATLATLKIQPSEPRDSAVYFCASGLVSGSIYNEQFFGPGTRLTVL.

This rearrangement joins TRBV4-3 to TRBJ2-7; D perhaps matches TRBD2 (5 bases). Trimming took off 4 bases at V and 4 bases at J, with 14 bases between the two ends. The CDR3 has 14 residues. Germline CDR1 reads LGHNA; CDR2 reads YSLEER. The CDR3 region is CASSRDGEYYEQYF. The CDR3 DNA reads TGCGCCAGCAGCCGGGATGGGGAGTATTACGAGCAGTACTTC.

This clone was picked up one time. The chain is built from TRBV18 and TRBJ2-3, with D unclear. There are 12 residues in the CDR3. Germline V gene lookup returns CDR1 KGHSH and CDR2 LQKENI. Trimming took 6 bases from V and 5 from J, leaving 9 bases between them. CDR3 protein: CASSRLLDTQYF. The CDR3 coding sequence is TGTGCCAGCTCGCGACTCTTAGATACGCAGTATTTT.

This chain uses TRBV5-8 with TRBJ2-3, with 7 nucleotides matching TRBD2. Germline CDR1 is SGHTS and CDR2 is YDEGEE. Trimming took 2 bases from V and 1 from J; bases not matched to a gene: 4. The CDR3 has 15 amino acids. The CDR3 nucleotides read TGTGCCAGCAGCTTAGGTGGGGGGGGCACAGATACGCAGTATTTT. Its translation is CASSLGGGGTDTQYF.

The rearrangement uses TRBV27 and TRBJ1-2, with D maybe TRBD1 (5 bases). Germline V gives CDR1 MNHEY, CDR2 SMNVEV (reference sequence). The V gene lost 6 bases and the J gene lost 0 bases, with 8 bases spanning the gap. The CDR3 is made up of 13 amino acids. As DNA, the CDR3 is TGTGCCAGCAGGCTGGGGCCTAACTATGGCTACACCTTC. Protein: CASRLGPNYGYTF.

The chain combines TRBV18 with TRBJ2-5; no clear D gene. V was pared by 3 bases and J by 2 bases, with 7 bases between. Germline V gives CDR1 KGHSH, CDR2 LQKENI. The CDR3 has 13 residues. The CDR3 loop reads CASSPVPQETQYF. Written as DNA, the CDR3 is TGTGCCAGCTCACCCGTCCCACAAGAGACCCAGTACTTC.

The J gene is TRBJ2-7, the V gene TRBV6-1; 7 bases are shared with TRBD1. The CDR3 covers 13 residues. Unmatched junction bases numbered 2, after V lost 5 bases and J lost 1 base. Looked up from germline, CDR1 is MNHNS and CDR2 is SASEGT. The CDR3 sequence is CASSKQGSYEQYF. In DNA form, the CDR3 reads TGTGCCAGCAGTAAACAGGGGTCCTACGAGCAGTACTTC.

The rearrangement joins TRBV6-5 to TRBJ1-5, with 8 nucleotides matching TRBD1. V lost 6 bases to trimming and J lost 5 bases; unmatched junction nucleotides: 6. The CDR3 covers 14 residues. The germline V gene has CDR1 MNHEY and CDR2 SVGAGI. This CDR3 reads CASSKRQGYQPQHF. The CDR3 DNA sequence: TGTGCCAGCAGCAAAAGACAGGGGTATCAGCCCCAGCATTTT.

The CDR3 DNA is TGCGCCAGCAGCCAAGAGGTCACAGGGGCCCTTTGGGAGCAGTACTTC. It translates to CASSQEVTGALWEQYF. The V gene is TRBV4-1, the J gene TRBJ2-7; 7 bases agree with TRBD1. With 0 bases clipped from V and 7 bases from J, the junction kept 12 bases outside the gene matches. The CDR3 is 16 residues long. CDR1 and CDR2 from the germline V gene are MGHRA and YSYEKL.

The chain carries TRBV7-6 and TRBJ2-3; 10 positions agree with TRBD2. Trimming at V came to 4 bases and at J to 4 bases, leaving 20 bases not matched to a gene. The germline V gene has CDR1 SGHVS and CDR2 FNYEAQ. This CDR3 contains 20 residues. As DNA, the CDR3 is TGTGCCAGCAGCTCGCCTCTACTCCTAGCGGGGGACGCCCGCCCAGATACGCAGTATTTT. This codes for CASSSPLLLAGDARPDTQYF.

The CDR3 protein is CASSPGAGNDYGYTF. The CDR3 DNA sequence: TGTGCCAGCTCACCTGGGGCAGGGAATGACTATGGCTACACCTTC. This chain connects TRBV18 to TRBJ1-2, with D possibly TRBD1 on 5 matching bases. Trimming left V 3 bases short and J 3 bases short, with 14 bases between. This CDR3 has 15 amino acids. In germline, CDR1 is KGHSH, CDR2 LQKENI.

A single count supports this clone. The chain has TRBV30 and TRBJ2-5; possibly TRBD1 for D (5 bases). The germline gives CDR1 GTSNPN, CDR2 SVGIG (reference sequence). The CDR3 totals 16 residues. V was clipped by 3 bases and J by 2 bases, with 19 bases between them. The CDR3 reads CAWSSGRAGRQETQYF. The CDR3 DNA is TGTGCCTGGAGCTCGGGCAGGGCAGGGCGACAAGAGACCCAGTACTTC.

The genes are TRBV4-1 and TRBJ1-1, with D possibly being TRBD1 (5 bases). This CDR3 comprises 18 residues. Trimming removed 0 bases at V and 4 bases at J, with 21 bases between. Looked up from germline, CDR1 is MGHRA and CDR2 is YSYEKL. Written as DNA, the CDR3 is TGCGCCAGCAGCCAAGAAAGCTATAAGAGGGGTGGGAGCACTGAAGCTTTCTTT. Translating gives CASSQESYKRGGSTEAFF.

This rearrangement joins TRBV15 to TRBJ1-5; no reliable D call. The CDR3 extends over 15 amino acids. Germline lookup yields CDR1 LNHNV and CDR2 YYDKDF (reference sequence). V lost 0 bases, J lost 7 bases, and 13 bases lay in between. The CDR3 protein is CATSRDPGPGQPQHF. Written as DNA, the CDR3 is TGTGCCACCAGCAGAGATCCCGGCCCGGGGCAGCCCCAGCATTTT.

In DNA, the CDR3 is TGTGCCAGCAGCGCACACAGGGGGGAGAACACTGAAGCTTTCTTT. Its translation is CASSAHRGENTEAFF. This chain uses TRBV9 with TRBJ1-1; 8 positions agree with TRBD1. Germline assignment: CDR1 SGDLS and CDR2 YYNGEE. The length of the CDR3 is 15 residues. V trimming: 3 bases; J trimming: 1 base; junction bases outside the gene matches: 5. The variable domain in full, completed from reference TRBV9 and TRBJ1-1, reads DSGVTQTPKHLITATGQRVTLRCSPRSGDLSVYWYQQSLDQGLQFLIQYYNGEERAKGNILERFSAQQFPDLHSELNLSSLELGDSALYFCASSAHRGENTEAFFGQGTRLTVV.

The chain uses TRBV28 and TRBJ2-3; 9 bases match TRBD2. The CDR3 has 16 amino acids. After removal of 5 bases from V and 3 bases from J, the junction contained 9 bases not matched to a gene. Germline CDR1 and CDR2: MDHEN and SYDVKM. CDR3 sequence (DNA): TGTGCCAGCAGTACCCCGACTAGCGGAGATACAGATACGCAGTATTTT. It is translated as CASSTPTSGDTDTQYF.

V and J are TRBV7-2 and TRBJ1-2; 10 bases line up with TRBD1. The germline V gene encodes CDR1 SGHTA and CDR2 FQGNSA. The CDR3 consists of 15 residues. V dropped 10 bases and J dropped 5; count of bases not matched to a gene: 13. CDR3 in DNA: TGTGCCACCGCCCTTACCGGGACAGGGGTTTATGGCTACACCTTC. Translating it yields CATALTGTGVYGYTF.

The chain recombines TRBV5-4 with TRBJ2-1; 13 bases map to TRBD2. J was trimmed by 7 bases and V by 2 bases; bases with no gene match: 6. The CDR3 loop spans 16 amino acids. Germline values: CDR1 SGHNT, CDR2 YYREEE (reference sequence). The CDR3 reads CASSFRLAGGGNEQFF. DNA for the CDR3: TGTGCCAGCAGCTTTAGACTAGCGGGGGGCGGGAATGAGCAGTTCTTC.

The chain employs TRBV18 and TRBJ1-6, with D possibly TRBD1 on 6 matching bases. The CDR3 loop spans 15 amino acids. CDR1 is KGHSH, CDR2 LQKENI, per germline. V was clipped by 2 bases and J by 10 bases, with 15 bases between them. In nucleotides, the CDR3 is TGTGCCAGCTCACCAGGTCGGCAGGGGCACTCACCCCTCCACTTT. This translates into CASSPGRQGHSPLHF.

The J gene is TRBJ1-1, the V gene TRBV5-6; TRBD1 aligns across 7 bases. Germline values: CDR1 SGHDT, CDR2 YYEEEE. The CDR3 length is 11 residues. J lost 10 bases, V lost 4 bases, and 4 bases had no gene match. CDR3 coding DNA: TGTGCCAGCAGCATGTCAGGGGGAGCTTTCTTT. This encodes CASSMSGGAFF.

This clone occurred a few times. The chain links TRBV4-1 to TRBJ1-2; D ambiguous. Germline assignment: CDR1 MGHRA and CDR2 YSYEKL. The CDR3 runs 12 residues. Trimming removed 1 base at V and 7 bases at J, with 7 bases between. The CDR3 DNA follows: TGCGCCAGCAGCCAAGCCGCGGGTGGCTACACCTTC. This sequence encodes CASSQAAGGYTF.

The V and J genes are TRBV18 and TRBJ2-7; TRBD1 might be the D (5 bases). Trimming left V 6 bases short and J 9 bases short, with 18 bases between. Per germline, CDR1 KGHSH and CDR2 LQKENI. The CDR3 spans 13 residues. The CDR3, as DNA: TGTGCCAGCTCCCCCTCGGACACGAGAAGGCAGTACTTC. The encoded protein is CASSPSDTRRQYF.

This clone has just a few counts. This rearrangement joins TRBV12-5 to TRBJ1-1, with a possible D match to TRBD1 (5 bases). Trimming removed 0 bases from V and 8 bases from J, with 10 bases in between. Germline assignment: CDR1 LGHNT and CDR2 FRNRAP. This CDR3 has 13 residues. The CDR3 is CASGLVRRGEAFF. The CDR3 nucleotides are TGTGCTAGTGGTTTGGTACGTCGGGGGGAAGCTTTCTTT.

The CDR3 spells CSASSTPFAALQFF. As DNA, the CDR3 is TGCAGTGCTAGTTCGACACCCTTCGCGGCTTTACAGTTCTTC. The chain joins TRBV20-1 to TRBJ2-1, with no clear D. This CDR3 has 14 residues. V lost 3 bases and J lost 13, with 22 bases in between. Germline assignment: CDR1 DFQATT and CDR2 SNEGSKA (reference sequence).

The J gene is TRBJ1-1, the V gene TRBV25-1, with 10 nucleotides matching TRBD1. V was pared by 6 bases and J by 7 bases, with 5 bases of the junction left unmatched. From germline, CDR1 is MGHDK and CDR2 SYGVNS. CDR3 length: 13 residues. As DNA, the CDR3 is TGTGCCAGCAGGACAGGGGGCGGACGTGAAGCTTTCTTT. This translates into CASRTGGGREAFF.

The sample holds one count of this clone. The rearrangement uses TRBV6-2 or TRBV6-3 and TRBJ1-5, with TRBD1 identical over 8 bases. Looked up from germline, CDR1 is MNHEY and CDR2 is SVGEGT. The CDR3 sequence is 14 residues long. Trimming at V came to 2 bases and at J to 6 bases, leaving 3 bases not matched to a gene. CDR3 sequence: CASSYVDRVQPQHF. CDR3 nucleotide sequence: TGTGCCAGCAGTTACGTGGACAGGGTTCAGCCCCAGCATTTT.

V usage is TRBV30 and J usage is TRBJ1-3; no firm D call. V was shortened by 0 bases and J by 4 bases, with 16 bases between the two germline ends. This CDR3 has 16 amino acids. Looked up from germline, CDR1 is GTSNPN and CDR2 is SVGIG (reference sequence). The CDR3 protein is CAWSVQRQVTGNTIYF. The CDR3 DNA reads TGTGCCTGGAGTGTACAGAGGCAGGTCACGGGAAACACCATATATTTT.

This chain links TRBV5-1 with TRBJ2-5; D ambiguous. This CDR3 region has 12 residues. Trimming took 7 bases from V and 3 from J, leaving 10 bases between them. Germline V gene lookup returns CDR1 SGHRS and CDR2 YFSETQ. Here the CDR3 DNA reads TGCGCCAGCCAACGGACGGAAGAGACCCAGTACTTC. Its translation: CASQRTEETQYF.

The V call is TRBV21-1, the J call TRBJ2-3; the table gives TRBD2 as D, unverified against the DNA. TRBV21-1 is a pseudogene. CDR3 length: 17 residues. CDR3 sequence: CASSNSVSGLHTDTQYF. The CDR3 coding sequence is TGTGCCAGCAGCAATTCCGTCTCGGGACTGCACACAGATACGCAGTATTTT.

The CDR3 nucleotides read TGTGCCAGCAGCTTCCTTAATAGAGCGCGCTCCTCCTACGAGCAGTACTTC. As protein: CASSFLNRARSSYEQYF. The gene calls are TRBV11-2 and TRBJ2-7; D unresolved. The CDR3 sequence is 17 residues long. V was cut by 3 bases and J by 0 bases, with 18 bases left in between. CDR1 and CDR2 from the germline V gene are SGHAT and FQNNGV. Using reference TRBV11-2 and TRBJ2-7 for the parts outside the CDR3, the full variable domain is EAGVAQSPRYKIIEKRQSVAFWCNPISGHATLYWYQQILGQGPKLLIQFQNNGVVDDSQLPKDRFSAERLKGVDSTLKIQPAKLEDSAVYLCASSFLNRARSSYEQYFGPGTRLTVT.